These T cell receptor beta chains were read from a single sample in a study of blood T cells in healthy people across ages. TCRdb re-analysed the 5' RACE reads in MiXCR, keeping a single row per CDR3 protein. The table records fewer than 2 million distinct CDR3 sequences, 35% to 50% of them present only once. The sequenced material came from blood. The receptors originated from a human donor in good health. CDR3s leave out the opening cysteine and the closing phenylalanine or tryptophan. Each record gives: CDR3 length, V gene, D gene, CDR3 protein. D genes are given only for firm matches.

cdr3_length: 14
v_call: TRBV5-1
d_call: .
cdr3_aa: ASSLGARSYSYEQY

cdr3_length: 13
v_call: TRBV7-2
d_call: TRBD2
cdr3_aa: ASSLGAGGWETQY

cdr3_length: 10
v_call: TRBV29-1
d_call: .
cdr3_aa: SVEAGANGLT

cdr3_length: 15
v_call: TRBV9
d_call: .
cdr3_aa: ASSVDVFEGTYTEAF

cdr3_length: 11
v_call: TRBV9
d_call: .
cdr3_aa: ASSTSGIYGYT

cdr3_length: 14
v_call: TRBV15
d_call: .
cdr3_aa: ATSRDHLMWQETQY

cdr3_length: 11
v_call: TRBV29-1
d_call: .
cdr3_aa: SVEEVVAETQY

cdr3_length: 14
v_call: TRBV6-2/TRBV6-3
d_call: .
cdr3_aa: ASSLVRGAWRNEQY

cdr3_length: 15
v_call: TRBV20-1
d_call: TRBD1
cdr3_aa: SASNPQGAYSNQPQH

cdr3_length: 11
v_call: TRBV6-4
d_call: TRBD1
cdr3_aa: ASSRDRDNGQF

cdr3_length: 12
v_call: TRBV5-1
d_call: .
cdr3_aa: ASSSGEGNQPQH

cdr3_length: 11
v_call: TRBV6-5
d_call: .
cdr3_aa: ASSTTQGDTQY

cdr3_length: 12
v_call: TRBV4-1
d_call: TRBD2
cdr3_aa: ASSQSGSSGEQF

cdr3_length: 14
v_call: TRBV9
d_call: .
cdr3_aa: ASSAGPSARNYGYT

cdr3_length: 12
v_call: TRBV7-2
d_call: .
cdr3_aa: ASSWGSGGTEAF

cdr3_length: 15
v_call: TRBV4-3
d_call: TRBD1
cdr3_aa: ASSHLFDRAFDEKLF

cdr3_length: 15
v_call: TRBV6-5
d_call: .
cdr3_aa: ASSYSMGEAAPYEQY

cdr3_length: 11
v_call: TRBV29-1
d_call: .
cdr3_aa: SVDVGGDQPQH

cdr3_length: 11
v_call: TRBV11-1
d_call: .
cdr3_aa: ASSPPQQDTQY

cdr3_length: 15
v_call: TRBV12-3/TRBV12-4
d_call: TRBD1
cdr3_aa: ASSRGQGPIFGQPRH

cdr3_length: 16
v_call: TRBV9
d_call: .
cdr3_aa: ASSEQMLGISPNYGYT

cdr3_length: 13
v_call: TRBV7-2
d_call: TRBD2
cdr3_aa: ASSFGGGGFNEQF

cdr3_length: 10
v_call: TRBV20-1
d_call: .
cdr3_aa: SAFRANEKLF

cdr3_length: 10
v_call: TRBV20-1
d_call: .
cdr3_aa: SANRDADTQY

cdr3_length: 14
v_call: TRBV4-3
d_call: .
cdr3_aa: ASSQDWGGGVYEQY

cdr3_length: 12
v_call: TRBV5-1
d_call: .
cdr3_aa: ASSLEGRRYGYT

cdr3_length: 10
v_call: TRBV5-4
d_call: .
cdr3_aa: ASSLEDFATV

cdr3_length: 12
v_call: TRBV10-3
d_call: TRBD1
cdr3_aa: AISAGQDYYGYT

cdr3_length: 9
v_call: TRBV20-1
d_call: .
cdr3_aa: SARSGDPWY

cdr3_length: 15
v_call: TRBV29-1
d_call: TRBD1
cdr3_aa: SVEDRAPGQGVYEQY

cdr3_length: 15
v_call: TRBV3-1
d_call: .
cdr3_aa: ASSPTRGAVPLETQY

cdr3_length: 14
v_call: TRBV29-1
d_call: TRBD2
cdr3_aa: SVMSRRTSGQNEQF

cdr3_length: 12
v_call: TRBV20-1
d_call: .
cdr3_aa: SAERASRVETQY

cdr3_length: 15
v_call: TRBV7-2
d_call: .
cdr3_aa: ASSLVALGVAKNIQY

cdr3_length: 15
v_call: TRBV2
d_call: .
cdr3_aa: ASSEEEEGSYNSPLH

cdr3_length: 11
v_call: TRBV2
d_call: .
cdr3_aa: ARSGSVADTQY